This is a list of T cell receptor beta chains from one sample in a study of identical twins. MiXCR, run by TCRdb on the 5' RACE reads, gives a single entry per CDR3 protein. The sample has some 1,700,000 distinct CDR3 sequences; around a third are singletons. Sequenced sample: cord blood. The source of these receptors is a newborn girl in good health. The CDR3 runs from the conserved cysteine through the conserved F or W. A D gene is named only where the DNA matches it firmly. Not all rows give a size; the values are once, few, many and, for expanded clones, a class.

abundance	d_gene	v_gene	j_gene	CDR3nt	CDR3aa
-	-	TRBV20-1	TRBJ2-1	TGCAGTGCTAGTAGGCAGGGAGGCTACAATGAGCAGTTCTTC	CSASRQGGYNEQFF
few	TRBD1	TRBV11-2	TRBJ1-2	TGTGCCAGCAGCCCAATCCGGGACAGGGGTGGCTACACCTTC	CASSPIRDRGGYTF
many	-	TRBV7-2	TRBJ2-3	TGCGCCAGCAGCTTCGCTTCCGGGGATACGCAGTATTTT	CASSFASGDTQYF
-	-	TRBV10-3	TRBJ2-1	TGTGCCATCAGTGAGTCTCTGACAGGGCGGGACAATGAGCAGCTCTTC	CAISESLTGRDNEQLF
few	-	TRBV2	TRBJ2-5	TGTGCCAGCCTTCGCCAAGAGACCCAGTACTTC	CASLRQETQYF
-	TRBD2	TRBV15	TRBJ2-4	TGTGCCACCAGCAGAGGACTAGCGGGAGGGCCGTTCTTTAACATTCAGTACTTC	CATSRGLAGGPFFNIQYF
few	-	TRBV28	TRBJ2-4	TGTGCCAGCAAGCCCCTAGCCAAAAACATTCAGTACTTC	CASKPLAKNIQYF
-	-	TRBV20-1	TRBJ1-6	TGCAGTGCTAGATTCCCGGACGGGTACTCCTATAATTCACCCCTCCACTTT	CSARFPDGYSYNSPLHF
few	-	TRBV12-3/TRBV12-4	TRBJ1-2	TGTGCCAGCACCCCAAAAGTTTACTATGGCTACACCTTC	CASTPKVYYGYTF
many	-	TRBV7-2	TRBJ2-2	TGTGCCAGCAGCTTAGGACTAACGAACACCGGGGAGCTGTTTTTT	CASSLGLTNTGELFF
-	TRBD1	TRBV5-1	TRBJ1-2	TGCGCCAGCAGCCCCGACAGGGGGCGGAATGTGAATGGCTACACCTTC	CASSPDRGRNVNGYTF
few	-	TRBV3-1	TRBJ2-7	TGTGCCAGCAGCCAAAAAAGCGTTTTCAGCTCCTACGAGCAGTACTTC	CASSQKSVFSSYEQYF
-	-	TRBV27	TRBJ2-3	TGTGCCAGCAGTAGGACAAGGGGGAGCACAGATACGCAGTATTTT	CASSRTRGSTDTQYF
few	TRBD1	TRBV20-1	TRBJ1-2	TGCAGTGCTACACCAGGGGGTAGATTGGCTGGCTACACCTTC	CSATPGGRLAGYTF
-	-	TRBV5-1	TRBJ2-1	TGCGCCAGCAGCTTGCTAACACGCGCTTTCTACAATGAGCAGTTCTTC	CASSLLTRAFYNEQFF
-	-	TRBV20-1	TRBJ2-3	TGCAGTGCCCGAGGTCCAGGGTTGAGCACAGATACGCAGTATTTT	CSARGPGLSTDTQYF
many	-	TRBV5-1	TRBJ2-5	TGCGCCAGCAGCTTGGGCACAGGGCAAGAGACCCAGTACTTC	CASSLGTGQETQYF
few	-	TRBV25-1	TRBJ2-7	TGTGCCAGCAGTGACCCTTTTACAGGGCACAATGAGCAGTACTTC	CASSDPFTGHNEQYF
few	-	TRBV7-2	TRBJ1-1	TGTGCCAGCAGCCCCCGTGGGGCGGGAGCAAACACTGAAGCTTTCTTT	CASSPRGAGANTEAFF
few	TRBD2	TRBV28	TRBJ2-1	TGTGCCAGCGGTGAAGCGGGAGGGCCCCACAATGAGCAGTTCTTC	CASGEAGGPHNEQFF
few	-	TRBV27	TRBJ1-6	TGTGCCAGCAGCCCCCCCTTTGCACCCCTCCACTTT	CASSPPFAPLHF
-	-	TRBV3-1	TRBJ2-7	TGTGCCAGCGCAAGGGCTCCTTTGGACTACGAGCAGTACTTC	CASARAPLDYEQYF
many	TRBD2	TRBV10-3	TRBJ2-5	TGTGCCATCAGTGAGCGACTAGCAGAAGAGACCCAGTACTTC	CAISERLAEETQYF
few	-	TRBV20-1	TRBJ1-3	TGCAGTGCTAGAAAATCAAGAAACACCATATATTTT	CSARKSRNTIYF
-	TRBD1	TRBV29-1	TRBJ1-4	TGCAGCGTGGGAAGGACAGGGGGCGAAAAACTGTTTTTT	CSVGRTGGEKLFF
few	-	TRBV4-1	TRBJ2-1	TGCGCCAGCAGCCACCCACTAGGGCATGAGCAGTTCTTC	CASSHPLGHEQFF
-	-	TRBV5-1	TRBJ2-2	TGCGCCAGCAGCTTGGTCCTGGAATCCGGGGAGCTGTTTTTT	CASSLVLESGELFF
-	-	TRBV12-3/TRBV12-4	TRBJ2-1	TGTGCCAGCAGTGGGGGTTTCGGGCGGGACTACAATGAGCAGTTCTTC	CASSGGFGRDYNEQFF
-	-	TRBV28	TRBJ2-1	TGTGCCAGCAGCCTACGTTCTCCAGACGAAAAGGAGCAGTTCTTC	CASSLRSPDEKEQFF